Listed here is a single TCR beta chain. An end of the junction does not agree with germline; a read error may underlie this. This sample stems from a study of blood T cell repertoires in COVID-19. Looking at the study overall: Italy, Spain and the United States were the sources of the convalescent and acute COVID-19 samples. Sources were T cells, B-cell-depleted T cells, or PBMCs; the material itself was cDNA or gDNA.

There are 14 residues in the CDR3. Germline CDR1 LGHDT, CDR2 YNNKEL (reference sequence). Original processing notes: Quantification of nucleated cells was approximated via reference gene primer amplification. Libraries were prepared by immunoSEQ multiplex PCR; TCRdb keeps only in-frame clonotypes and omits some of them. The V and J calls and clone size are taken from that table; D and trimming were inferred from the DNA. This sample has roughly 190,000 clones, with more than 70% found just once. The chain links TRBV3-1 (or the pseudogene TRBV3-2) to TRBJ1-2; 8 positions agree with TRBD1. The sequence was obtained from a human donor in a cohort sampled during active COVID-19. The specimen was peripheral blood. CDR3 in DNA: TGTGCCAGCAGCCGAGGACAGGGTCTCTATGGCCACACCTTC. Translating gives CASSRGQGLYGHTF.